What follows is one T cell receptor beta chain and its context. The V and J ends lost 1 base and 2 bases respectively, with 16 bases between them. The CDR3 is 17 amino acids. The data derive from a study of blood T cells in healthy people across ages. All donors came from Russia, were Caucasian and healthy, and spanned ages roughly 6 to 95. Using a J-beta primer mix together with a sample-barcoded 5' primer, a second PCR was run for about 6 to 11 cycles. MiXCR, run by TCRdb on the 5' RACE reads, gives a single entry per CDR3 protein. The profile shows about 1.6 million distinct CDR3 sequences, roughly 30% of them singletons.

The TCR was taken from a woman aged 25 to 39 in good health. This chain uses TRBV12-3 or TRBV12-4 with TRBJ2-3; D might be TRBD1 (5 bases). The sample comprised blood. Here the CDR3 reads CASSLVQVWTLTDTQYF. The CDR3 coding sequence is TGTGCCAGCAGTTTAGTCCAGGTGTGGACACTCACAGATACGCAGTATTTT.